The 32 T cell receptor beta chains given below trace back to one sample, sequenced in a study of radiotherapy plus CTLA-4 blockade in lung cancer. Some clones are missing from TCRdb's copy, which holds only in-frame ones; the method was immunoSEQ multiplex PCR. The repertoire consists of about 97,000 clones, with 60% to 75% occurring once and the leading ten covering around 3%. Material: peripheral blood, obtained from a patient treated with radiotherapy plus ipilimumab. All receptors come from a human donor with non-small cell lung cancer who had a partial response to radiotherapy plus ipilimumab. Some clones in this sample may be carry-over from other donors' samples.

This rearrangement joins TRBV19 to TRBJ1-2, with a possible D match to TRBD1 (6 bases). Looked up from germline, CDR1 is LNHDA and CDR2 is SQIVND (reference sequence). Trimming removed 6 bases at V and 5 bases at J, with 22 bases between. The CDR3 spans 16 residues. The CDR3 here is CASSTGTARGPYGYTF. The DNA of the CDR3 is TGTGCCAGTAGCACAGGGACCGCCCGAGGCCCTTATGGCTACACCTTC.

The chain recombines TRBV18 with TRBJ2-7; D possibly corresponds to TRBD2 (6 bases). The V end lost 0 bases, the J end lost 7 bases, and 10 bases lay between the germline ends. The CDR3 sequence is 13 residues long. Germline CDR1 is KGHSH and CDR2 is LQKENI. This CDR3 reads CASSPPGLNEQYF. CDR3 in DNA: TGTGCCAGCTCACCACCGGGACTCAATGAGCAGTACTTC.

The CDR3 spells CASSFGGTATNYGYTF. The CDR3 nucleotides read TGTGCCAGCAGTTTCGGAGGGACAGCTACTAACTATGGCTACACCTTC. The rearrangement joins TRBV2 to TRBJ1-2; 7 bases are shared with TRBD1. The CDR3 has 16 residues. V lost 5 bases, J lost 0 bases, and 9 bases stayed unmatched. The germline V gene encodes CDR1 SNHLY and CDR2 FYNNEI. The full variable domain, completed using reference TRBV2 and TRBJ1-2, is EPEVTQTPSHQVTQMGQEVILRCVPISNHLYFYWYRQILGQKVEFLVSFYNNEISEKSEIFDDQFSVERPDGSNFTLKIRSTKLEDSAMYFCASSFGGTATNYGYTFGSGTRLTVV.

J is TRBJ1-1 and V is TRBV2; perhaps TRBD1 as D (6 bases). Trimming took off 1 base at V and 5 bases at J, with 17 bases between the two ends. This CDR3 spans 16 amino acids. Germline V gene lookup returns CDR1 SNHLY and CDR2 FYNNEI. The CDR3 protein is CASSEGRLQGTTEAFF. As DNA, the CDR3 is TGTGCCAGCAGTGAAGGGAGGTTGCAGGGGACGACTGAAGCTTTCTTT.

This rearrangement joins TRBV5-1 to TRBJ1-1, with D possibly TRBD1 on 5 matching bases. V lost 7 bases, J lost 1 base, and 14 bases lay in between. The length of the CDR3 is 14 residues. The V gene's germline CDR1 is SGHRS and CDR2 YFSETQ. CDR3 loop: CASFPLGGNTEAFF. Written as DNA, the CDR3 is TGCGCCAGCTTTCCCTTGGGGGGGAACACTGAAGCTTTCTTT. Drawing the rest from reference TRBV5-1 and TRBJ1-1, the complete variable domain is KAGVTQTPRYLIKTRGQQVTLSCSPISGHRSVSWYQQTPGQGLQFLFEYFSETQRNKGNFPGRFSGRQFSNSRSEMNVSTLELGDSALYLCASFPLGGNTEAFFGQGTRLTVV.

The chain recombines TRBV5-1 with TRBJ2-3; 8 bases align to TRBD2. The junction had 4 bases not matched to a gene; V was cut back by 0 bases and J by 1 base. From germline, CDR1 is SGHRS and CDR2 YFSETQ. CDR3 length: 16 residues. Here the CDR3 reads CASSLVMTSGTDTQYF. The DNA for the CDR3 is TGCGCCAGCAGCTTGGTGATGACTAGCGGCACAGATACGCAGTATTTT.

The V and J genes are TRBV4-1 and TRBJ2-4; D is unresolved. Trimming left V 1 base short and J 0 bases short, with 10 bases between. The CDR3 runs to 16 residues. CDR1 and CDR2 (germline): MGHRA, YSYEKL. The CDR3 sequence is CASSQGLELAKNIQYF. CDR3 DNA: TGCGCCAGCAGCCAAGGGCTAGAGTTAGCCAAAAACATTCAGTACTTC.

This chain uses TRBV30 with TRBJ1-4, with D maybe TRBD1 (6 bases). The V and J ends lost 4 bases and 9 bases respectively, with 12 bases between them. The CDR3 length is 12 residues. Looked up from germline, CDR1 is GTSNPN and CDR2 is SVGIG (reference sequence). CDR3 residues: CAWTRDTQKLFF. The CDR3 region has the DNA TGTGCCTGGACCCGGGACACCCAAAAACTGTTTTTT.

This chain joins TRBV11-2 and TRBJ2-1; 10 bases line up with TRBD2. Trimming removed 5 bases from V and 5 bases from J; junction bases left unmatched: 12. CDR1 and CDR2 (germline): SGHAT, FQNNGV. The CDR3 totals 17 residues. The CDR3 loop reads CASSPRASGSLHNEQFF. The CDR3 DNA sequence: TGTGCCAGCAGCCCCCGGGCTAGCGGGAGCCTTCACAATGAGCAGTTCTTC.

The genes are TRBV28 and TRBJ2-7; 9 bases line up with TRBD1. The CDR3 has 15 residues. With 7 bases clipped from V and 1 base from J, the junction kept 8 bases outside the gene matches. From germline, CDR1 is MDHEN and CDR2 SYDVKM. The CDR3 loop is CASKGTGTASYEQYF. CDR3 DNA: TGTGCCAGCAAAGGGACAGGGACAGCTTCCTACGAGCAGTACTTC.

V is TRBV29-1 and J is TRBJ2-5; D unclear. Germline-derived CDR1 and CDR2 are SQVTM and ANQGSEA. The CDR3 is made up of 12 amino acids. V lost 5 bases and J 4 bases, leaving 11 bases between the germline ends. The CDR3 loop reads CSVPRSGETQYF. For the CDR3, the DNA is TGCAGCGTTCCCCGATCGGGAGAGACCCAGTACTTC.

The rearrangement joins TRBV10-1 to TRBJ2-1; the D gene is possibly TRBD2 (7 bases). Trimming took 8 bases from V and 5 from J, leaving 19 bases between them. The CDR3 consists of 15 residues. Germline values: CDR1 WNHNN, CDR2 SYGVQD (reference sequence). CDR3 sequence reads: CASQGGGAADNEQFF. The CDR3 bases are TGCGCCAGCCAAGGGGGGGGCGCCGCGGACAATGAGCAGTTCTTC.

The gene calls are TRBV5-6 and TRBJ2-5; 7 bases align to TRBD2. This CDR3 spans 15 amino acids. Looked up from germline, CDR1 is SGHDT and CDR2 is YYEEEE. Germline trimming cut 1 base from V and 3 bases from J; bases unmatched to any gene: 6. The CDR3 bases are TGTGCCAGCAGCTTGCCAGGGAGGGCCAAAGAGACCCAGTACTTC. This encodes CASSLPGRAKETQYF.

V is TRBV11-3 and J is TRBJ2-1; D possibly corresponds to TRBD2 (7 bases). Trimming removed 3 bases at V and 0 bases at J, with 12 bases between. Germline CDR1 reads SGHNT; CDR2 reads YENEEA. The CDR3 is made up of 16 amino acids. The CDR3 DNA sequence: TGTGCCAGCAGCTTTAGGGGGGGGACCTCCTACAATGAGCAGTTCTTC. This translates into CASSFRGGTSYNEQFF.

This clone has just one count. The chain recombines TRBV19 with TRBJ2-7; 11 bases line up with TRBD2. V lost 8 bases, J lost 6 bases, and 9 bases stayed unmatched. Germline assignment: CDR1 LNHDA and CDR2 SQIVND (reference sequence). The CDR3 loop spans 14 amino acids. In nucleotides, the CDR3 is TGTGCCAGTCGAACTAGCGGGGGTAGGTCCGAGCAGTACTTC. Amino acids: CASRTSGGRSEQYF.

This chain uses TRBV5-1 with TRBJ2-7; 10 bases are a match to TRBD2. CDR1 is SGHRS, CDR2 YFSETQ, per germline. The CDR3 is made up of 15 amino acids. The junction had 10 bases not matched to a gene; V was cut back by 4 bases and J by 6 bases. CDR3 sequence: CASSLTSGEWVEQYF. CDR3 coding DNA: TGCGCCAGCAGCCTCACTAGCGGGGAGTGGGTCGAGCAGTACTTC.

The V gene is TRBV29-1, the J gene TRBJ1-3; D is unresolved. The germline CDR1 and CDR2 sequences are SQVTM and ANQGSEA. V was shortened by 7 bases and J by 0 bases, with 7 bases between the two germline ends. The CDR3 totals 12 residues. The CDR3 region has the DNA TGCAGCGCCAAGAGCTCTGGAAACACCATATATTTT. It specifies CSAKSSGNTIYF.

This clone was found a few times. This chain uses TRBV19 with TRBJ2-4, with 9 bases that match TRBD1. The CDR3 contains 17 residues. Unmatched junction bases numbered 14, after V lost 5 bases and J lost 6 bases. The germline V gene encodes CDR1 LNHDA and CDR2 SQIVND (reference sequence). The chain's CDR3 is CASSPPPGQGTSNIQYF. CDR3 sequence (DNA): TGTGCCAGTAGTCCACCCCCGGGACAGGGTACCTCAAACATTCAGTACTTC.

The chain is built from TRBV7-6 and TRBJ1-6; tentative D call: TRBD1 (6 bases). The CDR3 covers 16 residues. Germline V lookup: CDR1 SGHVS, CDR2 FNYEAQ. Trimming pared 0 bases from V and 10 bases from J, leaving 16 bases between. CDR3 sequence: CASSLAQQGRGSPLHF. The CDR3 bases are TGTGCCAGCAGCTTAGCGCAACAGGGCAGAGGATCACCCCTCCACTTT. Variable domain in full (rest from reference TRBV7-6 and TRBJ1-6): GAGVSQSPRYKVTKRGQDVALRCDPISGHVSLYWYRQALGQGPEFLTYFNYEAQQDKSGLPNDRFSAERPEGSISTLTIQRTEQRDSAMYRCASSLAQQGRGSPLHFGNGTRLTVT.

V and J are TRBV7-9 and TRBJ2-7, with 8 bases matching TRBD1. The germline V gene has CDR1 SEHNR and CDR2 FQNEAQ (reference sequence). The ends lost 1 base at V and 5 bases at J; junction bases unmatched: 7. The CDR3 has 15 residues. DNA of the CDR3: TGTGCCAGCAGCTTAGGGGACAGGAGATTTAACGAGCAGTACTTC. Translated: CASSLGDRRFNEQYF.

V is TRBV27 and J is TRBJ1-2; the match to TRBD1 covers 8 bases. After removal of 6 bases from V and 7 bases from J, the junction contained 7 bases not matched to a gene. Germline CDR1 and CDR2: MNHEY and SMNVEV (reference sequence). CDR3 length: 13 amino acids. The CDR3 spells CASSLNRGGGYTF. CDR3 nucleotide sequence: TGTGCCAGCAGCCTAAACAGGGGGGGTGGCTACACCTTC.

This clone was seen more than once but under ten times. The V call is TRBV11-3, the J call TRBJ1-3; D gene unclear. Looked up from germline, CDR1 is SGHNT and CDR2 is YENEEA. Trimming removed 2 bases from V and 0 bases from J, with 8 bases in between. The CDR3 runs to 15 residues. CDR3 sequence (DNA): TGTGCCAGCAGCTTAACTGCCGACTCTGGAAACACCATATATTTT. This gives the protein CASSLTADSGNTIYF.

This clone was observed a few times. V usage is TRBV29-1 and J usage is TRBJ1-4, with TRBD1 identical over 7 bases. Germline CDR1 SQVTM, CDR2 ANQGSEA. J was trimmed by 4 bases and V by 5 bases; bases with no gene match: 7. The CDR3 extends over 14 amino acids. The CDR3 DNA reads as TGCAGCGTTAGAGTGACAGGGAGTAATGAAAAACTGTTTTTT. Translating gives CSVRVTGSNEKLFF.

The V and J genes are TRBV6-1 and TRBJ1-2; TRBD1 agrees at 8 bases. V lost 5 bases to trimming and J lost 9 bases; unmatched junction nucleotides: 5. CDR1 MNHNS and CDR2 SASEGT come from the germline V gene. The CDR3 length is 12 residues. CDR3 in DNA: TGTGCCAGCAGTTCGACAGGGGTCAGCTACACCTTC. Translation: CASSSTGVSYTF.

This clone was picked up a small number of times. The chain links TRBV10-3 to TRBJ2-2; possibly TRBD2 for D (6 bases). V lost 6 bases and J 5 bases, leaving 19 bases between the germline ends. This CDR3 spans 16 amino acids. Germline V CDR1 and CDR2: ENHRY, SYGVKD. CDR3 amino acids: CAISGGIRRTTGELFF. The CDR3 coding sequence is TGTGCCATCAGCGGCGGGATCCGCCGGACTACCGGGGAGCTGTTTTTT.

The sample holds a few counts of this clone. The chain recombines TRBV14 with TRBJ1-6; D gene uncertain. The V end was cut by 4 bases, the J end by 7 bases, with 14 bases between. Germline V gene sequence: CDR1 SGHDN, CDR2 FVKESK. CDR3 length equals 15 residues. The CDR3 sequence: CASSRGEVENSPLHF. In DNA form, the CDR3 reads TGTGCCAGCAGCCGCGGGGAGGTGGAGAATTCACCCCTCCACTTT.

V gene TRBV7-2 combines with J gene TRBJ2-7, with no clear D. This CDR3 region has 14 residues. V lost 0 bases to trimming and J lost 1 base, with 7 bases between them. CDR1 and CDR2 (germline): SGHTA, FQGNSA. CDR3 protein: CASSLAPDSYEQYF. Written as DNA, the CDR3 is TGTGCCAGCAGCTTAGCGCCAGATTCCTACGAGCAGTACTTC.

The genes are TRBV5-1 and TRBJ2-1; tentatively, D is TRBD2 (6 bases). The CDR3 loop spans 15 amino acids. Trimming pared 4 bases from V and 6 bases from J, leaving 17 bases between. CDR1 SGHRS and CDR2 YFSETQ come from the germline V gene. The CDR3 nucleotides are TGCGCCAGCAGCCAGAGCGGGCGGTTCCCCAATGAGCAGTTCTTC. This gives the protein CASSQSGRFPNEQFF.

The V call is TRBV6-6, the J call TRBJ1-5, with TRBD1 matching over 8 bases. Germline V lookup: CDR1 MNHNY, CDR2 SVGAGI (reference sequence). The trim removed 6 bases at V and 2 bases at J, leaving 3 bases unmatched. The CDR3 runs to 14 residues. The CDR3 nucleotides are TGTGCCAGCAGGGGGGGACAGGGCAATCAGCCCCAGCATTTT. It is translated as CASRGGQGNQPQHF.

The genes are TRBV11-1 and TRBJ1-2; D not certain. The germline V gene encodes CDR1 SGHAT and CDR2 FQDESV (reference sequence). The CDR3 has 15 amino acids. Trimming stripped 1 base from V and 0 bases from J, with 9 bases between. CDR3 region: CASSLGVTSNYGYTF. The CDR3 DNA reads TGTGCCAGCAGCTTAGGTGTCACTTCTAACTATGGCTACACCTTC.

CDR3 coding DNA: TGTGCCAGCATCCAAAGGGGGGGAGGTGAAGCTTTCTTT. This encodes CASIQRGGGEAFF. The V gene is TRBV28, the J gene TRBJ1-1; D may be TRBD1 (6 bases). Germline CDR1 reads MDHEN; CDR2 reads SYDVKM. This CDR3 contains 13 residues. With 7 bases removed from V and 7 bases from J, the gap between germline ends came to 16 bases.

The rearrangement uses TRBV19 and TRBJ2-2, with D tentatively TRBD1 (6 bases). V lost 4 bases and J lost 8, with 11 bases in between. The length of the CDR3 is 13 residues. Germline CDR1 is LNHDA and CDR2 is SQIVND (reference sequence). In DNA, the CDR3 is TGTGCCAGTAGTACCCGGGACAATGGGGAGCTGTTTTTT. Encoded protein: CASSTRDNGELFF.